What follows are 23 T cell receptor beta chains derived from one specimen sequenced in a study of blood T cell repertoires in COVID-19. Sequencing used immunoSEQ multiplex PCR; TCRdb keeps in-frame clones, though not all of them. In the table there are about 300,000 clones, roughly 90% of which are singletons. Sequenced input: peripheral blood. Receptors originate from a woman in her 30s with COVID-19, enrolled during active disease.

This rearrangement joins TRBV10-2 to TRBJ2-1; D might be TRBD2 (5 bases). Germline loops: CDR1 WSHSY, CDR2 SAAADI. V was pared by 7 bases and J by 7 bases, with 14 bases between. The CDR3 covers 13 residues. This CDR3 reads CASNKRTGNEQFF. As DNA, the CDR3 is TGCGCCAGCAATAAACGGACGGGGAATGAGCAGTTCTTC.

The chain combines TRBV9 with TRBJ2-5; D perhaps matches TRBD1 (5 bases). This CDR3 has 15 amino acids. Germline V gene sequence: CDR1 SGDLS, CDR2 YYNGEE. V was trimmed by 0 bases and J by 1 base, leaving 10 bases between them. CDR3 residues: CASSVGGRVQETQYF. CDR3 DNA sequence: TGTGCCAGCAGCGTAGGAGGCAGGGTCCAAGAGACCCAGTACTTC.

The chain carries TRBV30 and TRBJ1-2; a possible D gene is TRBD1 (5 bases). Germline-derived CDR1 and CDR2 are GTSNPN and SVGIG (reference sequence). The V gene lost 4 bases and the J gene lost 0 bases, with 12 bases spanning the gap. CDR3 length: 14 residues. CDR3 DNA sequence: TGTGCCTGGACCCCCGGACAAACTAACTATGGCTACACCTTC. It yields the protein CAWTPGQTNYGYTF.

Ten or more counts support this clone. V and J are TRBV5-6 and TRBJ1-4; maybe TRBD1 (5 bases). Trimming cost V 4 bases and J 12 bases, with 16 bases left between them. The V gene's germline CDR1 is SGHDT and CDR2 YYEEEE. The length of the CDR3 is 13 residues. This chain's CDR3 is CASSMNRGTELFF. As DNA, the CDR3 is TGTGCCAGCAGCATGAACCGGGGGACGGAACTGTTTTTT.

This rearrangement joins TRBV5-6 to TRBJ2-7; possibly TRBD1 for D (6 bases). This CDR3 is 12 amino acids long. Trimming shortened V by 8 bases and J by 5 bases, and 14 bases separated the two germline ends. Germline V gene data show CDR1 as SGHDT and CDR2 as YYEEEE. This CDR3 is CARETGSDEQYF. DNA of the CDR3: TGTGCCAGGGAAACAGGGTCCGACGAGCAGTACTTC.

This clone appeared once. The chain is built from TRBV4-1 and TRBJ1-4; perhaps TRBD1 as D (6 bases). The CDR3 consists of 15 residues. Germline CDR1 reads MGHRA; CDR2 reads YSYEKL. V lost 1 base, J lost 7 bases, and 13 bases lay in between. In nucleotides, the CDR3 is TGCGCCAGCAGCCAAGGGAACAGGGCGGGTGAAAAACTGTTTTTT. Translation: CASSQGNRAGEKLFF.

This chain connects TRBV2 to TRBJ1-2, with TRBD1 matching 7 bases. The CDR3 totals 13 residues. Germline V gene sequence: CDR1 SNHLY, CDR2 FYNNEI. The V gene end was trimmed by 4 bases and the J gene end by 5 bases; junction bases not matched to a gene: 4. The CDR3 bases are TGTGCCAGCAGTGTAGAGACAGGGTATGGCTACACCTTC. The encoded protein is CASSVETGYGYTF.

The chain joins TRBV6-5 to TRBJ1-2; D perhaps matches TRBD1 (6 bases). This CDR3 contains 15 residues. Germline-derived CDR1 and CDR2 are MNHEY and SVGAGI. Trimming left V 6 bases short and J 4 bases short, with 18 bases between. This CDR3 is CASRGETGSSYGYTF. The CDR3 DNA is TGTGCCAGCAGGGGGGAGACAGGTTCCTCCTATGGCTACACCTTC.

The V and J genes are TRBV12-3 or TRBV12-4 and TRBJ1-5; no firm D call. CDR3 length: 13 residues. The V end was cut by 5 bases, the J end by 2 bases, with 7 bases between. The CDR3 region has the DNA TGTGCCAGCAGTCTTCCTGGCAATCAGCCCCAGCATTTT. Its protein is CASSLPGNQPQHF.

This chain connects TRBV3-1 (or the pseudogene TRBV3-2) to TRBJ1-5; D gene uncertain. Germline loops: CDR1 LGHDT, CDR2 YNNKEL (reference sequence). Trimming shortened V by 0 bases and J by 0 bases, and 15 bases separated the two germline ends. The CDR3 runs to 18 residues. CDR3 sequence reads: CASSQERTSGVSNQPQHF. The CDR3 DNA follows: TGTGCCAGCAGCCAAGAGCGTACGAGCGGGGTTAGCAATCAGCCCCAGCATTTT.

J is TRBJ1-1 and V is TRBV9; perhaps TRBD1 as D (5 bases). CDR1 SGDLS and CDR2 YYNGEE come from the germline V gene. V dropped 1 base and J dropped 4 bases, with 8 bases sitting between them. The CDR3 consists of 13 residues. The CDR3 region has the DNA TGTGCCAGCAGCGTAAACGGGGGCACTGAAGCTTTCTTT. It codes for CASSVNGGTEAFF.

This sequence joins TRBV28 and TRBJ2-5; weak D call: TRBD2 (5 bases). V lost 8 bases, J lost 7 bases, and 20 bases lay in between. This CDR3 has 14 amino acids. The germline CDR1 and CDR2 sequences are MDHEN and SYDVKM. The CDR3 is CASGPGGYRGTQYF. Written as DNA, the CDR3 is TGTGCCAGCGGCCCCGGTGGCTACCGGGGGACCCAGTACTTC.

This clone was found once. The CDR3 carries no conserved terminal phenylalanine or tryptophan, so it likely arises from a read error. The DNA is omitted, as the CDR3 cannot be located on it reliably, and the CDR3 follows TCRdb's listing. The CDR3 here is CASSPPGL. The J gene is TRBJ2-4, the V gene TRBV6-4; the table names TRBD1, a call not compared with the DNA. The CDR3 numbers 8 amino acids, ends counted. CDR1 and CDR2 from the germline V gene are MRHNA and SNTAGT.

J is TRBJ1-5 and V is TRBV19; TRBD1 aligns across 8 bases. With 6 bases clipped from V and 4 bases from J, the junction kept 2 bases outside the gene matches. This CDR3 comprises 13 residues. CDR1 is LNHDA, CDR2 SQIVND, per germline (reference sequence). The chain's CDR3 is CASRGTGNQPQHF. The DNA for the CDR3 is TGTGCCAGTAGGGGGACAGGTAATCAGCCCCAGCATTTT.

Written as DNA, the CDR3 is TGTGCCAGCAGGGAGGGTGCCGGGGAGCTGTTTTTT. Protein product: CASREGAGELFF. The gene calls are TRBV7-9 and TRBJ2-2; D is perhaps TRBD2 (6 bases). Trimming took 6 bases from V and 6 from J, leaving 8 bases between them. The CDR3 is 12 residues long. The germline gives CDR1 SEHNR, CDR2 FQNEAQ (reference sequence).

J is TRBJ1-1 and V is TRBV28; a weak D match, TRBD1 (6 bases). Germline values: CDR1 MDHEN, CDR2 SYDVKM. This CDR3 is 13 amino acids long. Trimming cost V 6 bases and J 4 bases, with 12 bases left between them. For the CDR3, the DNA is TGTGCCAGCAGCCAACAGGGCGGCACTGAAGCTTTCTTT. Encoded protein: CASSQQGGTEAFF.

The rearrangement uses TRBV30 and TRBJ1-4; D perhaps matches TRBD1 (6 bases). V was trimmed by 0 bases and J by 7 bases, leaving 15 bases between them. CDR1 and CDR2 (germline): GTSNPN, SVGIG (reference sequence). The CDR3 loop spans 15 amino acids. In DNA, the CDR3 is TGTGCCTGGAGTGTACTTAGGGGGGGCCGTGAAAAACTGTTTTTT. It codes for CAWSVLRGGREKLFF.

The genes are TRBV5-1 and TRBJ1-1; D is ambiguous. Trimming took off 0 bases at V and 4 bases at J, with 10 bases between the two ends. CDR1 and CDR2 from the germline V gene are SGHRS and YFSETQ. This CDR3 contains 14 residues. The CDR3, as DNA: TGCGCCAGCAGCTTGGCCGCCGGAGCCACTGAAGCTTTCTTT. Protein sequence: CASSLAAGATEAFF.

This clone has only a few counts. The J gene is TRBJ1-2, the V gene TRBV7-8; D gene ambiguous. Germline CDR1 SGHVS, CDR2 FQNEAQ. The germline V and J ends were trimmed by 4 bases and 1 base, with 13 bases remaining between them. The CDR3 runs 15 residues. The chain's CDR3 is CASSSTVTSNYGYTF. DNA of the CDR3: TGTGCCAGCAGCTCCACGGTTACGAGTAACTATGGCTACACCTTC. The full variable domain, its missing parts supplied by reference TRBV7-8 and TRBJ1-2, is GAGVSQSPRYKVAKRGQDVALRCDPISGHVSLFWYQQALGQGPEFLTYFQNEAQLDKSGLPSDRFFAERPEGSVSTLKIQRTQQEDSAVYLCASSSTVTSNYGYTFGSGTRLTVV.

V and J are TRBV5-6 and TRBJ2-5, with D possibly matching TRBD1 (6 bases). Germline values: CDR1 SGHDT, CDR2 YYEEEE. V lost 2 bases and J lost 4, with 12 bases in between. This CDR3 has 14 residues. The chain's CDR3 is CASSFERGTETQYF. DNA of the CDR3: TGTGCCAGCAGCTTCGAAAGGGGGACAGAGACCCAGTACTTC. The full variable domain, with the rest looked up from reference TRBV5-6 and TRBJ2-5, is DAGVTQSPTHLIKTRGQQVTLRCSPKSGHDTVSWYQQALGQGPQFIFQYYEEEERQRGNFPDRFSGHQFPNYSSELNVNALLLGDSALYLCASSFERGTETQYFGPGTRLLVL.

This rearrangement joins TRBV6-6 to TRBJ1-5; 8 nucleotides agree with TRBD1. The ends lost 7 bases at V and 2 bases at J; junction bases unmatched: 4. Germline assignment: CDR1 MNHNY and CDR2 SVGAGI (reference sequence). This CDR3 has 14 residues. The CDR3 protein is CASKPTGGNQPQHF. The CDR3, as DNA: TGTGCCAGCAAACCGACAGGGGGCAATCAGCCCCAGCATTTT.

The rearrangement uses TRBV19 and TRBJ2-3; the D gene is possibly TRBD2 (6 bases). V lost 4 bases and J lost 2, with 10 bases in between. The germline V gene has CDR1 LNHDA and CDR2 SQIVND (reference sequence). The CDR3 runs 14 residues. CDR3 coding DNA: TGTGCCAGTAGTACTCAGCGGGCCACAGATACGCAGTATTTT. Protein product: CASSTQRATDTQYF.

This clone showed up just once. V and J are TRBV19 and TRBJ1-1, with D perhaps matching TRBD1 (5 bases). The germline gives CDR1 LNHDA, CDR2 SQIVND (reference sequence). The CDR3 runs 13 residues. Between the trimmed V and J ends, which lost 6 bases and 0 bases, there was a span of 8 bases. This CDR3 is CASSRGMNTEAFF. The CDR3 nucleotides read TGTGCCAGTAGCCGGGGGATGAACACTGAAGCTTTCTTT.